This T cell receptor beta chain was sequenced during a study of T cell changes during pregnancy in multiple sclerosis. Germline assignment: CDR1 SQVTM and CDR2 ANQGSEA. With 6 bases clipped from V and 3 bases from J, the junction kept 2 bases outside the gene matches. CDR3 size: 12 residues. Repertoires were generated with immunoSEQ multiplex PCR, while TCRdb's copy carries only in-frame clones and drops some. The data contain 50,000 or so clones, 75% to 95% of them singletons. This TCR was sampled from a female donor in good health, enrolled as a control in a pregnancy study. The genes are TRBV29-1 and TRBJ2-3; 8 bases agree with TRBD1. Sequencing used CD4+ T cells from peripheral blood mononuclear cells, obtained after pregnancy. CDR3 bases: TGCAGCGTCTACAGGGGGACAGATACGCAGTATTTT. Amino acids: CSVYRGTDTQYF.